This T cell receptor beta chain was documented in a study of blood T cells in healthy people across ages. Extracted total RNA amounted to at least 6 micrograms for each sample. General study results and limits: Donor CMV status, an unknown factor, possibly confounded changes in expanded clonotypes. Per million T cells, the diversity of TCR beta decreased roughly linearly as age advanced.

CDR1 SGHTA and CDR2 FQGNSA come from the germline V gene. V trimming: 0 bases; J trimming: 7 bases; junction bases outside the gene matches: 10. The CDR3 is 17 amino acids. A second PCR, run for about 6 to 11 cycles, used a sample-barcoded 5' primer plus a J-beta primer mix. TCRdb fed the 5' RACE reads into MiXCR, producing one record per CDR3 protein. Here the sample spans roughly 1,300,000 distinct CDR3 sequences, approximately 59% being singletons. On this clonotype: Antigen specificity is unknown.

The J gene is TRBJ2-1, the V gene TRBV7-2; TRBD2 aligns across 9 bases. Sequencing was carried out using blood. This TCR was recovered from a man between 18 and 29 years old in good health. DNA for the CDR3: TGTGCCAGCAGCTTAGCCCCCGGGACTAGCCCTTTGAATGAGCAGTTCTTC. Translated, it gives CASSLAPGTSPLNEQFF.